This TCR beta chain was captured in a study of blood T cell repertoires in COVID-19. Libraries were prepared by immunoSEQ multiplex PCR; TCRdb keeps only in-frame clonotypes and omits some of them. The repertoire holds about 220,000 clones, with about 91% as singletons. The CDR3 totals 14 residues. CDR1 SGHVS and CDR2 FQNEAQ come from the germline V gene. Trimming stripped 4 bases from V and 7 bases from J, with 16 bases between. The genes are TRBV7-8 and TRBJ1-2; the D gene is possibly TRBD1 (6 bases). Sequencing was carried out using PBMCs or T cells enriched from blood (not recorded which). This clonotype was obtained from a woman aged 45-65 years with acute COVID-19. The CDR3 DNA follows: TGTGCCAGCAGCTCGGCAGGGGAATCGGGTGGCTACACCTTC. Its translation: CASSSAGESGGYTF.